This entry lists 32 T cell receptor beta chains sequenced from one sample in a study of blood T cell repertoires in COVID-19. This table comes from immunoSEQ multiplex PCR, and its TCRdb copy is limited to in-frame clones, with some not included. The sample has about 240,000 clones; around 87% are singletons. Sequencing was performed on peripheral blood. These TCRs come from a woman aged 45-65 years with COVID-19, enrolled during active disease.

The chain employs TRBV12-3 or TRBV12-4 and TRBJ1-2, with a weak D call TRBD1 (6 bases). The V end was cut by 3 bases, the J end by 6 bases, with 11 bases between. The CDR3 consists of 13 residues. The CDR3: CASSLGQGNGYTF. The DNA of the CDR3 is TGTGCCAGCAGTTTGGGTCAGGGGAATGGCTACACCTTC.

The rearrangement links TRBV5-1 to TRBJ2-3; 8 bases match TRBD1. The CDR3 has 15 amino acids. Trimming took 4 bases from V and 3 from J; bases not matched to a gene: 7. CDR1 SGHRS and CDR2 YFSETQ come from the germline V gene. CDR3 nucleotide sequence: TGCGCCAGCAGCCCAACAGGGGGTAGAACAGATACGCAGTATTTT. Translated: CASSPTGGRTDTQYF.

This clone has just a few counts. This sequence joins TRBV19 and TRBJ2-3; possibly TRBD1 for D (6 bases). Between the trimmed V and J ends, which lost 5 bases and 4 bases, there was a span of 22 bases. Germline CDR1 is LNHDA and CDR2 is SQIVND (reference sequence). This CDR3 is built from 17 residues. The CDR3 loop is CASSPIGMRQEPDTQYF. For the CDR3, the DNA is TGTGCCAGTAGTCCCATAGGGATGAGACAGGAACCAGATACGCAGTATTTT.

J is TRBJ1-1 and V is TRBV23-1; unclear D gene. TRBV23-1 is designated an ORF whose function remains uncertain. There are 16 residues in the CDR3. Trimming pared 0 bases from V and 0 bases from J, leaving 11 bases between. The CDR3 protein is CASSQSRNSMNTEAFF. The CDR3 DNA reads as TGCGCCAGCAGTCAATCGAGAAACTCCATGAACACTGAAGCTTTCTTT.

This CDR3 is CASSGRQDGLDEQFF. The CDR3 DNA is TGTGCCAGCAGCGGACGACAGGATGGGTTAGATGAGCAGTTCTTC. The rearrangement uses TRBV9 and TRBJ2-1; the D gene is possibly TRBD1 (6 bases). Germline CDR1 is SGDLS and CDR2 is YYNGEE. The CDR3 spans 15 residues. With 3 bases removed from V and 8 bases from J, the gap between germline ends came to 18 bases.

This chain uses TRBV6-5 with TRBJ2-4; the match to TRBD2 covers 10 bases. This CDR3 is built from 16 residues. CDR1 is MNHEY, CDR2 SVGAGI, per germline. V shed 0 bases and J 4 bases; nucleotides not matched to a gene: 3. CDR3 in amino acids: CASSYSGSGGKNIQYF. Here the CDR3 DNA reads TGTGCCAGCAGTTACTCGGGTAGCGGGGGGAAAAACATTCAGTACTTC.

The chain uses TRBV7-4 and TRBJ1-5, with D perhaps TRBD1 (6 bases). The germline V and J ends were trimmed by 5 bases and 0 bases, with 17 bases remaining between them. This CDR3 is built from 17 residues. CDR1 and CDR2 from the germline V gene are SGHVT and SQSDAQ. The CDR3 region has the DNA TGTGCCAGCAGCCCACCGGACAGCCTGTATAGCAATCAGCCCCAGCATTTT. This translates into CASSPPDSLYSNQPQHF.

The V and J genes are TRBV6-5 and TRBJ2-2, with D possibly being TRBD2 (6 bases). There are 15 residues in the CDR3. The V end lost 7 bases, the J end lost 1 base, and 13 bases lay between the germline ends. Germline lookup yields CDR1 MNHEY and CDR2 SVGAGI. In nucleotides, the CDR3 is TGTGCCAGCACGCGCGGGGCGGGGAACACCGGGGAGCTGTTTTTT. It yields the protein CASTRGAGNTGELFF.

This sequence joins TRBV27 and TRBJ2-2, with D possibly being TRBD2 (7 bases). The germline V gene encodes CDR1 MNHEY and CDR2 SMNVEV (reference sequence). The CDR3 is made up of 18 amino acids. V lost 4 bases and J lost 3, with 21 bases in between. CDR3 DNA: TGTGCCAGCAGTTCCTTAAGGTTTGAGGGGGGGCACACCGGGGAGCTGTTTTTT. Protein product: CASSSLRFEGGHTGELFF.

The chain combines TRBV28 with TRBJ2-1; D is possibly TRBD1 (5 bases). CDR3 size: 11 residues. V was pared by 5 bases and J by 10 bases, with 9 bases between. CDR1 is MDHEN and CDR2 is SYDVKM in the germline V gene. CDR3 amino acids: CASSLRQEQFF. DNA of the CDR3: TGTGCCAGCAGTCTGAGACAGGAGCAGTTCTTC.

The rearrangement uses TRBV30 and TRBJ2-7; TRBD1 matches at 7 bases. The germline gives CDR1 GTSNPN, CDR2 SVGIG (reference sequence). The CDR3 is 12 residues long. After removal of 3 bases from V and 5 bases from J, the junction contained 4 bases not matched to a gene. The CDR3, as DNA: TGTGCCTGGAGCCCCGACAGGGACGAGCAGTACTTC. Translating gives CAWSPDRDEQYF.

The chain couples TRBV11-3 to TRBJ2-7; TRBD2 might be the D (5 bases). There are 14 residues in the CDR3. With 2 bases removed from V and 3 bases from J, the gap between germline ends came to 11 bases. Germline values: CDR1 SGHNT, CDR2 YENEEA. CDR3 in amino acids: CASSLLDGDYEQYF. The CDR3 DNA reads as TGTGCCAGCAGCTTACTGGACGGGGACTACGAGCAGTACTTC. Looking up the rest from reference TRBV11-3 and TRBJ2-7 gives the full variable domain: EAGVVQSPRYKIIEKKQPVAFWCNPISGHNTLYWYLQNLGQGPELLIRYENEEAVDDSQLPKDRFSAERLKGVDSTLKIQPAELGDSAVYLCASSLLDGDYEQYFGPGTRLTVT.

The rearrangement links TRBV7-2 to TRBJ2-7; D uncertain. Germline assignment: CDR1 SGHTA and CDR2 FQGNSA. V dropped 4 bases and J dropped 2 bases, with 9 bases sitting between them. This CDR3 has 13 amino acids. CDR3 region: CASSSYLTYEQYF. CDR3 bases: TGTGCCAGCAGCTCCTACCTAACCTACGAGCAGTACTTC.

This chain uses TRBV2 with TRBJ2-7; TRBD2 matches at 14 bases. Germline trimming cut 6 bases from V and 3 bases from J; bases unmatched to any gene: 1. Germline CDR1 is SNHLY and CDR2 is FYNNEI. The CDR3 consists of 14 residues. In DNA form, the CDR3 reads TGTGCCAGCAGGGGGACTAGCGGGGGCTACGAGCAGTACGTC. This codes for CASRGTSGGYEQYV.

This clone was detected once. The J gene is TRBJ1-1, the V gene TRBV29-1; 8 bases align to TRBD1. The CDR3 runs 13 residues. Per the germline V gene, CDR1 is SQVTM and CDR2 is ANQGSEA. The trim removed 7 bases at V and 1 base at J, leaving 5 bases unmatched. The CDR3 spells CSASQGANTEAFF. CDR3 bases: TGCAGCGCCTCTCAGGGGGCGAACACTGAAGCTTTCTTT. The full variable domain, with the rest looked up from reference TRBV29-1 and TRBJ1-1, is SAVISQKPSRDICQRGTSLTIQCQVDSQVTMMFWYRQQPGQSLTLIATANQGSEATYESGFVIDKFPISRPNLTFSTLTVSNMSPEDSSIYLCSASQGANTEAFFGQGTRLTVV.

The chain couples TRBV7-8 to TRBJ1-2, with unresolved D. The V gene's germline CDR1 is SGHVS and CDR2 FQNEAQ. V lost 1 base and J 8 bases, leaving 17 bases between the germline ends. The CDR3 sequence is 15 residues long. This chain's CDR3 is CASSLGTDSLGGYTF. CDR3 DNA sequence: TGTGCCAGCAGCTTAGGGACGGACTCCTTGGGGGGCTACACCTTC. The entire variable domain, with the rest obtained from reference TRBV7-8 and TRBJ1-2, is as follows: GAGVSQSPRYKVAKRGQDVALRCDPISGHVSLFWYQQALGQGPEFLTYFQNEAQLDKSGLPSDRFFAERPEGSVSTLKIQRTQQEDSAVYLCASSLGTDSLGGYTFGSGTRLTVV.

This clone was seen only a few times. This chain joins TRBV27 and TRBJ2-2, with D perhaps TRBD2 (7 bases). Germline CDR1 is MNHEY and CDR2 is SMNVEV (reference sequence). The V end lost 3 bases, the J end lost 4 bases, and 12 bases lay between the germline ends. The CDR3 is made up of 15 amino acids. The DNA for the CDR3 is TGTGCCAGCAGTTTTATGGGGGGGCTCACCGGGGAGCTGTTTTTT. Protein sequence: CASSFMGGLTGELFF.

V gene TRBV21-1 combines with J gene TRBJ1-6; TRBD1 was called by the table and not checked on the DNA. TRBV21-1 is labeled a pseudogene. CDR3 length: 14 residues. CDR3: CASPWSGQGAELHF. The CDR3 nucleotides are TGTGCCAGCCCCTGGTCGGGACAGGGGGCGGAACTCCACTTT.

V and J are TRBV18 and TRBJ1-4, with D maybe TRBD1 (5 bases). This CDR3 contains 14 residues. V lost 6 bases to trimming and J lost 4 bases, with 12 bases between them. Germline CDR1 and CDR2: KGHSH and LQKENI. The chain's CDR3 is CASSPRTNNEKLFF. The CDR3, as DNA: TGTGCCAGCTCGCCCCGGACAAATAATGAAAAACTGTTTTTT.

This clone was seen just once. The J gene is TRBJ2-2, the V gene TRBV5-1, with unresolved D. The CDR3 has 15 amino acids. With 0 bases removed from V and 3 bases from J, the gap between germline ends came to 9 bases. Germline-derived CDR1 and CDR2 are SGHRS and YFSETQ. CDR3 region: CASSLGYTDTGELFF. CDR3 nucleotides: TGCGCCAGCAGCTTGGGTTATACGGACACCGGGGAGCTGTTTTTT.

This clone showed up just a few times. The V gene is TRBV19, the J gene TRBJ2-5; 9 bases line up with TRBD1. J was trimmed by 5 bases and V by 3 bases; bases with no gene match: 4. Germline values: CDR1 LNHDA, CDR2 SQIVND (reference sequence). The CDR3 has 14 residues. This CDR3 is CASSITGGDETQYF. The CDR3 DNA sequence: TGTGCCAGTAGTATTACAGGGGGCGACGAGACCCAGTACTTC. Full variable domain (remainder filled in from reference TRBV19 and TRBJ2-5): DGGITQSPKYLFRKEGQNVTLSCEQNLNHDAMYWYRQDPGQGLRLIYYSQIVNDFQKGDIAEGYSVSREKKESFPLTVTSAQKNPTAFYLCASSITGGDETQYFGPGTRLLVL.

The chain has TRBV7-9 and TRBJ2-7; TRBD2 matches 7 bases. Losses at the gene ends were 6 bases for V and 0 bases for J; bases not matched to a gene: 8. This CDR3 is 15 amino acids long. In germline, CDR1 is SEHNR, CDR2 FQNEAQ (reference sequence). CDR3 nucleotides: TGTGCCAGCAGATCTCTAGCGGCGGCCTCCTACGAGCAGTACTTC. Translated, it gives CASRSLAAASYEQYF.

DNA for the CDR3: TGTGCCAGCAGCTCAGACAGCAGGGGTTTGTATGGAAACACCATATATTTT. It translates to CASSSDSRGLYGNTIYF. The chain employs TRBV7-9 and TRBJ1-3; possible D gene TRBD1, 6 bases. V gave up 4 bases and J gave up 3 bases, with 19 bases separating them. The germline gives CDR1 SEHNR, CDR2 FQNEAQ (reference sequence). CDR3 length: 17 residues.

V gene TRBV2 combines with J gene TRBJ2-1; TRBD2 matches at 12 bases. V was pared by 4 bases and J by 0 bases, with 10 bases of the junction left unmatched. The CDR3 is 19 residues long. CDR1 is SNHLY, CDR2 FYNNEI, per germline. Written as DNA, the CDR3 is TGTGCCAGCAGTGTACCGGGACTAGCGGGTGAAAGCTCCTACAATGAGCAGTTCTTC. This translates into CASSVPGLAGESSYNEQFF. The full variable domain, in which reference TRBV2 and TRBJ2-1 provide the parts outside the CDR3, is EPEVTQTPSHQVTQMGQEVILRCVPISNHLYFYWYRQILGQKVEFLVSFYNNEISEKSEIFDDQFSVERPDGSNFTLKIRSTKLEDSAMYFCASSVPGLAGESSYNEQFFGPGTRLTVL.

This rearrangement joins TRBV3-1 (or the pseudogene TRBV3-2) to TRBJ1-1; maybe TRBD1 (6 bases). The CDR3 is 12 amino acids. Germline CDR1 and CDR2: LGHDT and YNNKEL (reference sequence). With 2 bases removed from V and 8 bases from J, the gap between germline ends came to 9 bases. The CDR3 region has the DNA TGTGCCAGCAGCCAACCCGGGACAGAAGCTTTCTTT. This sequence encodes CASSQPGTEAFF.

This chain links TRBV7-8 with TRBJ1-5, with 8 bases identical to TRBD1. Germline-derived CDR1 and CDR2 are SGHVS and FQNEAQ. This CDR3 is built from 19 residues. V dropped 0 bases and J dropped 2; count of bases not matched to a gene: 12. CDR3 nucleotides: TGTGCCAGCAGCTTAGCGAGGACGACAGGGGCGTTTCGCAATCAGCCCCAGCATTTT. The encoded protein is CASSLARTTGAFRNQPQHF.

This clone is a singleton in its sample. The DNA of the CDR3 is TGCAGCGTCGGGGGATTCAATCAGCCCCAGCATTTT. Amino acid sequence: CSVGGFNQPQHF. The rearrangement joins TRBV29-1 to TRBJ1-5; TRBD1 might be the D (5 bases). V was cut by 6 bases and J by 3 bases, with 9 bases left in between. The CDR3 length is 12 residues. Germline V CDR1 and CDR2: SQVTM, ANQGSEA.

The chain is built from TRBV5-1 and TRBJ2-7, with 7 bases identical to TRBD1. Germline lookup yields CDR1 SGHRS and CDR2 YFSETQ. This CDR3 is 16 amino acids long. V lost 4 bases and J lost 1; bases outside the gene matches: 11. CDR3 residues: CASSLKGTAYSYEQYF. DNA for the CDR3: TGCGCCAGCAGCCTGAAAGGGACAGCCTATTCCTACGAGCAGTACTTC. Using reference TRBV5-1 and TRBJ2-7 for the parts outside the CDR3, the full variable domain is KAGVTQTPRYLIKTRGQQVTLSCSPISGHRSVSWYQQTPGQGLQFLFEYFSETQRNKGNFPGRFSGRQFSNSRSEMNVSTLELGDSALYLCASSLKGTAYSYEQYFGPGTRLTVT.

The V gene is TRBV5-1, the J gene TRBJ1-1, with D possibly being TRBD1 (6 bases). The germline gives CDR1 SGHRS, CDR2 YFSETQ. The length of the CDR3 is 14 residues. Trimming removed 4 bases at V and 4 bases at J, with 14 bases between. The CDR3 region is CASSLFTGSTEAFF. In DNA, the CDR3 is TGCGCCAGCAGCCTTTTTACAGGGTCCACTGAAGCTTTCTTT. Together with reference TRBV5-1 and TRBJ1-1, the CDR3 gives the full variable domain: KAGVTQTPRYLIKTRGQQVTLSCSPISGHRSVSWYQQTPGQGLQFLFEYFSETQRNKGNFPGRFSGRQFSNSRSEMNVSTLELGDSALYLCASSLFTGSTEAFFGQGTRLTVV.

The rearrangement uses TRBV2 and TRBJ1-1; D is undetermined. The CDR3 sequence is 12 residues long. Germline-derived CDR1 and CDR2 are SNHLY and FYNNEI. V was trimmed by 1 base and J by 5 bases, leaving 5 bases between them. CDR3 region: CASSEGETEAFF. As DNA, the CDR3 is TGTGCCAGCAGTGAAGGGGAGACTGAAGCTTTCTTT.

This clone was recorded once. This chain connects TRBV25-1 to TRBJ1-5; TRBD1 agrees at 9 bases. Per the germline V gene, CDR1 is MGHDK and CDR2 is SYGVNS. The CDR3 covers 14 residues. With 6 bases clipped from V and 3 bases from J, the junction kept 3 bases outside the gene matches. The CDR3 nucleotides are TGTGCCAGCAGCGGGACAGGGCCCAATCAGCCCCAGCATTTT. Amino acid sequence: CASSGTGPNQPQHF.

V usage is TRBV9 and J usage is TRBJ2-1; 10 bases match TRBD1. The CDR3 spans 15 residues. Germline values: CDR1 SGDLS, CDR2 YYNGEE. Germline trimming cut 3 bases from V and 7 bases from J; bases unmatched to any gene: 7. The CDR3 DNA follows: TGTGCCAGCAGCGCCGGACAGGGGGTAATGAATGAGCAGTTCTTC. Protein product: CASSAGQGVMNEQFF. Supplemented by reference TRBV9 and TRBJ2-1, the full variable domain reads DSGVTQTPKHLITATGQRVTLRCSPRSGDLSVYWYQQSLDQGLQFLIQYYNGEERAKGNILERFSAQQFPDLHSELNLSSLELGDSALYFCASSAGQGVMNEQFFGPGTRLTVL.